The rows below give T cell receptor beta chains drawn from one sample of a study of T-cell memory formation after mild COVID-19. From the 5' RACE reads, TCRdb called clonotypes with MiXCR, one entry per CDR3 protein. The sample shows about 350,000 distinct CDR3 sequences, around 20% of them seen only once. Sequencing input: PBMCs or a T cell subset sorted from them (not recorded which). These receptor sequences come from a man younger than 30 who had mild COVID-19 (a few samples of this study predate the infection). Cell type and time point are not known. Each CDR3 is given with its conserved first and last residue. D genes are given only for firm matches. Size is stated for part of the rows, as once, few or many counts, or as a class when the clone is expanded.

cdr3_nt cdr3_aa j_call d_call clone_size v_call
TGTGCCATCAGAGATACGGGGGGCCTAGATACGCAGTATTTT CAIRDTGGLDTQYF TRBJ2-3 NA NA TRBV10-3
TGTGCCAGCAGTACACAGGACACTGCCTACGAGCAGTACTTC CASSTQDTAYEQYF TRBJ2-7 NA NA TRBV5-4
TGTGCCAGCAGCGAAACAGGGACCTCTGGAAACACCATATATTTT CASSETGTSGNTIYF TRBJ1-3 NA NA TRBV9
TGCAGTGTTTTTACTTTAAGGGAGGGTAGTAGCACAGATACGCAGTATTTT CSVFTLREGSSTDTQYF TRBJ2-3 TRBD2 few TRBV20-1
TGCAGTGCTGGAGGGTGGAATCAGCCCCAGCATTTT CSAGGWNQPQHF TRBJ1-5 NA NA TRBV20-1
TGTGCCAGCAGCTTTCAAGCGGGGGAAGAGACCCAGTACTTC CASSFQAGEETQYF TRBJ2-5 TRBD2 many TRBV7-2
TGTGCCAGCAGTTTAGTCCGATACGAGCAGTACTTC CASSLVRYEQYF TRBJ2-7 NA few TRBV12-3/TRBV12-4
TGTGCCAGCAGCTTGGATGGGACCTCACCCCTCCACTTT CASSLDGTSPLHF TRBJ1-6 NA NA TRBV5-6
TGTGCCAGCAGTTACGAAGGGGCAAGGGATTCACCCCTCCACTTT CASSYEGARDSPLHF TRBJ1-6 NA few TRBV6-2/TRBV6-3
TGCGCCAGCAGCTTCGGGTCAGGGCGTGAAAAACTGTTTTTT CASSFGSGREKLFF TRBJ1-4 NA few TRBV5-1
TGTGCCAGCAGCCCCCCTGGCCCTTTGGGCTACACCTTC CASSPPGPLGYTF TRBJ1-2 NA few TRBV7-9
TGCGCCAGCAGCTTGGCCACACGAAGCACAGATACGCAGTATTTT CASSLATRSTDTQYF TRBJ2-3 NA many TRBV5-1
TGTGCCAGCAGCTTAGCGGGGCTCACCGGGGAGCTGTTTTTT CASSLAGLTGELFF TRBJ2-2 NA few TRBV7-6
TGCAGTGCTAGAGATATGGTCCTTGGGGTGGGCGTAGCTTTCTTT CSARDMVLGVGVAFF TRBJ1-1 NA NA TRBV20-1
TGTGCCTGGAGTTTTAGCCTCGATGAGCAGTTCTTC CAWSFSLDEQFF TRBJ2-1 NA few TRBV30
TGTGCCAGCAGCCGGGACAGCGATGGCTACACCTTC CASSRDSDGYTF TRBJ1-2 TRBD1 NA TRBV6-5
TGTGCCAGCAGCGTAGGACCCCCAGATACGCAGTATTTT CASSVGPPDTQYF TRBJ2-3 NA few TRBV9
TGTGCCATCAGTGAGTCGGACACAGATACGCAGTATTTT CAISESDTDTQYF TRBJ2-3 NA medium-sized TRBV10-3
TGTGCCAGCAGTCAACAGGGGAAGAGTTCACCCCTCCACTTT CASSQQGKSSPLHF TRBJ1-6 TRBD1 few TRBV12-3/TRBV12-4
TGTGCCAGCAGCTTAGCGCTGGGCCTCCACCAGCCCCAGCATTTT CASSLALGLHQPQHF TRBJ1-5 NA NA TRBV7-2
TGTGCCAGCAGGTTACAGGGGTTCGCTGAAGCTTTCTTT CASRLQGFAEAFF TRBJ1-1 TRBD1 few TRBV7-9
TGCAGTGCTAGCAGAGGAAGAGAAGAGACCCAGTACTTC CSASRGREETQYF TRBJ2-5 NA few TRBV20-1
TGTGTCAGCAGGGGGCTGGGCACAGATACGCAGTATTTT CVSRGLGTDTQYF TRBJ2-3 TRBD1 many TRBV27
TGTGCCAGCAGCGTAGGACTAGCGGGGACGAACACCGGGGAGCTGTTTTTT CASSVGLAGTNTGELFF TRBJ2-2 TRBD2 few TRBV9
TGTGCCAGCAGTTACTCTGGCAGCCGGAACACTGAAGCTTTCTTT CASSYSGSRNTEAFF TRBJ1-1 NA few TRBV6-5
TGCGCCAGCAGTGGACGCCGGCAGGGGGCCTGGACCGGGGAGCTGTTTTTT CASSGRRQGAWTGELFF TRBJ2-2 TRBD1 few TRBV10-2
TGTGCCAGCAGCCCCTTTGGACAGGGGGTTTGGGGCTACACCTTC CASSPFGQGVWGYTF TRBJ1-2 TRBD1 NA TRBV14
TGTGCCAGCAGTCGAAGACTAGCGGGGGGCCAGAACACCGGGGAGCTGTTTTTT CASSRRLAGGQNTGELFF TRBJ2-2 TRBD2 few TRBV6-2/TRBV6-3
TGTGCCAGCAGAGTTGGGACAGGGAATGGCTACACCTTC CASRVGTGNGYTF TRBJ1-2 TRBD1 few TRBV6-5
TGCAGCGTTGCCATGGGCTCTGGAAACACCATATATTTT CSVAMGSGNTIYF TRBJ1-3 NA few TRBV29-1
TGCGCCAGCAGCCAAGCTAGCGGGTCCGGGAGAACAGATACGCAGTATTTT CASSQASGSGRTDTQYF TRBJ2-3 TRBD2 NA TRBV4-1
TGTGCCAGCAGTGAGAGACAGAAAGAGACCCAGTACTTC CASSERQKETQYF TRBJ2-5 NA NA TRBV6-1
TGTGCCAGCAGTTTATCGAGCCAGGGTGGCTATGGCTACACCTTC CASSLSSQGGYGYTF TRBJ1-2 NA NA TRBV27
TGCGCCAGCAGCCAAGAACCTCGAGCGGGGCTCACAGATACGCAGTATTTT CASSQEPRAGLTDTQYF TRBJ2-3 TRBD2 NA TRBV4-1
TGTGCCAGCAGTTCCAACGTCCTCCGGACAGGGGATACTGTCTACGAGCAGTACTTC CASSSNVLRTGDTVYEQYF TRBJ2-7 TRBD1 NA TRBV6-2/TRBV6-3
TGTGCCAGCAGCCCCCCCGTTGCGGGGAACACCATATATTTT CASSPPVAGNTIYF TRBJ1-3 NA NA TRBV12-3/TRBV12-4
TGCGCCAGCAGCCAAAGTCTTACGGGTGAGGAGACCCAGTACTTC CASSQSLTGEETQYF TRBJ2-5 NA NA TRBV4-1
TGTGCCAGCAGCTCCAACTCCTACAATGAGCAGTTCTTC CASSSNSYNEQFF TRBJ2-1 NA many TRBV7-2
TGTGCCAGCAGCCCCCAGACAGTTTCACCCCTCCACTTT CASSPQTVSPLHF TRBJ1-6 NA many TRBV12-3/TRBV12-4
TGTGACACCAGCAGAGATCTCGTAGGGGAGACCCAGTACTTC CDTSRDLVGETQYF TRBJ2-5 NA NA TRBV15
TGCGCCAGCAGCCCGGGGACTATAGGGGGAGAGCAGTTCTTC CASSPGTIGGEQFF TRBJ2-1 NA many TRBV5-1
TGTGCCAGCAGCACCGGGGGCCGATTCCTGGGCACAGATACGCAGTATTTT CASSTGGRFLGTDTQYF TRBJ2-3 NA NA TRBV6-2/TRBV6-3
TGCGCCAGCAGCTTGGCCGGACGAAGCGATCAGCCCCAGCATTTT CASSLAGRSDQPQHF TRBJ1-5 NA NA TRBV5-1
TGTGCCAGCAGTTTAAAATCAGGGATCGGCAAAAACATTCAGTACTTC CASSLKSGIGKNIQYF TRBJ2-4 NA NA TRBV28
TGCGCCAGCAGCCTACAGGATTGGGGTCACTCTGGAAACACCATATATTTT CASSLQDWGHSGNTIYF TRBJ1-3 NA many TRBV5-1
TGTGCCAGCACCCTTACACGTCCCGGGGAGCTGTTTTTT CASTLTRPGELFF TRBJ2-2 NA few TRBV2
TGTGCCAGCAGCGACGGGACAGCCAATCAGCCCCAGCATTTT CASSDGTANQPQHF TRBJ1-5 TRBD1 NA TRBV4-2
TGTGCCAGCAGCCGGGCTTCCCCGAGCTCCTACAATGAGCAGTTCTTC CASSRASPSSYNEQFF TRBJ2-1 NA few TRBV6-5
TGTGCCAGCAGCTTGAGACAGTACAATGAGCAGTTCTTC CASSLRQYNEQFF TRBJ2-1 NA NA TRBV7-2